The entry below gives a single TCR beta chain sequence along with its context. Its antigen target is currently unknown. No qualities accompany the bases; no much larger clone lies one base away. The data stem from a study of patients and donors after allogeneic stem cell transplantation (TCRdb year 2020). There are 15 amino acids in the CDR3, from cysteine to phenylalanine inclusive. Only the CDR3 DNA is retained, 45 bases long and in frame from the first base. Reading the germline V gene (reference sequence) gives CDR1 SEHNR and CDR2 FQNEAQ. V and J are trimmed by 0 bases and 6 bases, and the gene matches miss 4 bases of the junction. The library was produced with RT-PCR. Data came from a NextSeq 550. The public reads were quality trimmed at Q25 with fastp and then assembled into clones with MiXCR by TCRdb, keeping productive beta chains. Under each unique CDR3 protein, matching rows form one entry showing the most common genes and DNA. The sample includes 200,000 to 250,000 distinct CDR3 sequences, with 11% to 15% observed a single time. The ten largest account for under 14% of the sample.

The source material was blood, either unsorted or a sorted T cell fraction (not recorded which). This receptor was identified in a human donor who was either an allogeneic HSCT recipient or a stem cell or donor lymphocyte infusion donor (not recorded which). It is not recorded whose cells these are; they may come from a transplant donor. The V gene is TRBV7-9 and the J gene is TRBJ2-7, and 11 junction bases match TRBD2. The CDR3 has the sequence CASSLASGRVSEQYF. The base sequence is TGTGCCAGCAGCTTAGCTAGCGGGAGGGTTTCCGAGCAGTACTTC.